Below, 23 T cell receptor beta chains from the same sample are listed, as sequenced in a study of shared clonotypes between healthy human individuals. Repertoires were generated with immunoSEQ multiplex PCR, while TCRdb's copy carries only in-frame clones and drops some. Among millions of clones, 85% to 95% were seen once, and the ten largest hold under 0.45%. Sequenced input: naive CD4+ T cells from PBMCs. Specified subset: CD45RA+ positively selected. The source is a man aged 18 to 30 in good health. Some clones in this sample may be carry-over from other donors' samples.

The chain joins TRBV5-4 to TRBJ1-1, with D unclear. There are 16 residues in the CDR3. From germline, CDR1 is SGHNT and CDR2 YYREEE (reference sequence). V gave up 3 bases and J gave up 3 bases, with 18 bases separating them. The CDR3 spells CASSSPLRSGDTEAFF. The CDR3 bases are TGTGCCAGCAGCTCCCCCCTCCGGTCTGGGGACACTGAAGCTTTCTTT. Combining the CDR3 with reference TRBV5-4 and TRBJ1-1 gives the whole variable domain ETGVTQSPTHLIKTRGQQVTLRCSSQSGHNTVSWYQQALGQGPQFIFQYYREEENGRGNFPPRFSGLQFPNYSSELNVNALELDDSALYLCASSSPLRSGDTEAFFGQGTRLTVV.

The chain combines TRBV1 with TRBJ2-3; TRBD1, the table's D call, was not compared with the DNA. TRBV1 is listed as a pseudogene. The CDR3 length is 15 residues. DNA of the CDR3: TGCACCAGCAGCCAAGAGTTTGCAGAAGCAGATACGCAGTATTTT. Its translation: CTSSQEFAEADTQYF.

The V call is TRBV6-5, the J call TRBJ1-5, with TRBD1 matching 10 bases. The V gene end was trimmed by 5 bases and the J gene end by 6 bases; junction bases not matched to a gene: 7. The CDR3 is made up of 15 amino acids. Germline V gene data show CDR1 as MNHEY and CDR2 as SVGAGI. CDR3 nucleotide sequence: TGTGCCAGCAGTAGACAGGGGGCAGAAGGTCAGCCCCAGCATTTT. Translated: CASSRQGAEGQPQHF.

V is TRBV7-2 and J is TRBJ2-7; 7 nucleotides agree with TRBD2. Germline V gene lookup returns CDR1 SGHTA and CDR2 FQGNSA. The CDR3 loop spans 17 amino acids. The V gene end was trimmed by 1 base and the J gene end by 3 bases; junction bases not matched to a gene: 12. The CDR3 DNA is TGTGCCAGCAGCTTAGAGCGGGGCGGGAGTAGAAGCTACGAGCAGTACTTC. Protein: CASSLERGGSRSYEQYF.

The V call is TRBV6-5, the J call TRBJ1-2; the D gene is possibly TRBD1 (5 bases). Looked up from germline, CDR1 is MNHEY and CDR2 is SVGAGI. V was pared by 7 bases and J by 3 bases, with 9 bases between. The CDR3 length is 12 residues. The CDR3 DNA sequence: TGTGCCAGCAAGCAGGGTGACTATGGCTACACCTTC. Protein product: CASKQGDYGYTF.

This clone was seen a handful of times. The V gene is TRBV7-9, the J gene TRBJ1-1, with TRBD1 as a possible D gene (6 bases). Between the trimmed V and J ends, which lost 7 bases and 1 base, there was a span of 13 bases. Germline-derived CDR1 and CDR2 are SEHNR and FQNEAQ (reference sequence). CDR3 length equals 14 residues. The CDR3 nucleotides are TGTGCCAGCACCCTGAGGACAGCGAACACTGAAGCTTTCTTT. Translating gives CASTLRTANTEAFF.

CDR3 residues: CASSTGGATLNTEAFF. Written as DNA, the CDR3 is TGTGCCAGCAGTACCGGGGGAGCCACCCTGAACACTGAAGCTTTCTTT. This chain uses TRBV28 with TRBJ1-1; D is perhaps TRBD1 (5 bases). Germline CDR1 is MDHEN and CDR2 is SYDVKM. The CDR3 length is 16 residues. The ends were cut back, 5 bases at V and 0 bases at J, with 16 bases in the middle.

This chain joins TRBV7-9 and TRBJ2-1, with D perhaps TRBD2 (6 bases). The CDR3 sequence is 13 residues long. Trimming pared 3 bases from V and 8 bases from J, leaving 11 bases between. Germline values: CDR1 SEHNR, CDR2 FQNEAQ (reference sequence). CDR3 sequence: CASSFAGSDEQFF. CDR3 coding DNA: TGTGCCAGCAGCTTTGCCGGGAGTGATGAGCAGTTCTTC.

The chain joins TRBV2 to TRBJ2-2, with D unresolved. There are 15 residues in the CDR3. V was pared by 2 bases and J by 1 base, with 8 bases between. Germline V lookup: CDR1 SNHLY, CDR2 FYNNEI. CDR3: CASSEWTVNTGELFF. CDR3 nucleotides: TGTGCCAGCAGTGAATGGACGGTGAACACCGGGGAGCTGTTTTTT.

This rearrangement joins TRBV18 to TRBJ2-2; TRBD1 might be the D (6 bases). The CDR3 consists of 17 residues. Looked up from germline, CDR1 is KGHSH and CDR2 is LQKENI. Trimming took 1 base from V and 2 from J, leaving 14 bases between them. The CDR3 DNA follows: TGTGCCAGCTCACCACAGGACAGTGGCTTAAACACCGGGGAGCTGTTTTTT. The encoded protein is CASSPQDSGLNTGELFF. Drawing the rest from reference TRBV18 and TRBJ2-2, the complete variable domain is NAGVMQNPRHLVRRRGQEARLRCSPMKGHSHVYWYRQLPEEGLKFMVYLQKENIIDESGMPKERFSAEFPKEGPSILRIQQVVRGDSAAYFCASSPQDSGLNTGELFFGEGSRLTVL.

This clone was recorded a few times. The gene calls are TRBV18 and TRBJ1-1, with D uncertain. The length of the CDR3 is 14 residues. Trimming cost V 4 bases and J 3 bases, with 12 bases left between them. Germline lookup yields CDR1 KGHSH and CDR2 LQKENI. CDR3 sequence (DNA): TGTGCCAGCTCACGTACAGATATGGACACTGAAGCTTTCTTT. It yields the protein CASSRTDMDTEAFF.

The chain combines TRBV5-6 with TRBJ2-2; D is perhaps TRBD2 (6 bases). Deletions cut 4 bases from V and 0 bases from J, with 13 bases between. The CDR3 has 16 amino acids. The germline gives CDR1 SGHDT, CDR2 YYEEEE. The CDR3 spells CASSPGGRANTGELFF. CDR3 sequence (DNA): TGTGCCAGCAGCCCAGGAGGGAGAGCGAACACCGGGGAGCTGTTTTTT.

The chain couples TRBV27 to TRBJ2-7, with 7 bases identical to TRBD2. J was trimmed by 1 base and V by 2 bases; bases with no gene match: 2. Germline lookup yields CDR1 MNHEY and CDR2 SMNVEV (reference sequence). This CDR3 region has 14 residues. The CDR3: CASSLRRESYEQYF. In nucleotides, the CDR3 is TGTGCCAGCAGTTTAAGGCGGGAGTCCTACGAGCAGTACTTC.

The CDR3 reads CASSPPGLGGVVFVPKNIQYF. CDR3 in DNA: TGTGCCAGCTCACCACCGGGTCTTGGGGGAGTGGTTTTCGTGCCCAAAAACATTCAGTACTTC. The V and J genes are TRBV18 and TRBJ2-4, with D possibly called TRBD1 or TRBD2 (5 bases each). Trimming removed 0 bases at V and 2 bases at J, with 26 bases between. The germline CDR1 and CDR2 sequences are KGHSH and LQKENI. CDR3 length equals 21 residues.

The chain joins TRBV28 to TRBJ2-1; tentatively, D is TRBD2 (5 bases). Germline V CDR1 and CDR2: MDHEN, SYDVKM. V lost 6 bases, J lost 6 bases, and 12 bases lay in between. This CDR3 has 13 amino acids. The CDR3 sequence is CASSGGSSNEQFF. In nucleotides, the CDR3 is TGTGCCAGCAGCGGCGGGTCCAGCAATGAGCAGTTCTTC.

As concerns this clone: A junction end diverges from the germline sequence, so it may reflect a read error. This sequence joins TRBV28 and TRBJ2-4, with TRBD1 matching over 7 bases. The CDR3 runs to 13 residues. The germline V gene has CDR1 MDHEN and CDR2 SYDVKM. CDR3 loop: CASSLPKQGWVDF. The CDR3 coding sequence is TGTGCCAGCAGTTTACCCAAACAGGGGTGGGTGGACTTC.

The gene calls are TRBV27 and TRBJ2-3, with D tentatively TRBD2 (5 bases). Germline V gene lookup returns CDR1 MNHEY and CDR2 SMNVEV (reference sequence). Trimming took off 3 bases at V and 0 bases at J, with 16 bases between the two ends. The CDR3 sequence is 17 residues long. As DNA, the CDR3 is TGTGCCAGCAGTTTGAGGGTGTTGGACCGTAGCACAGATACGCAGTATTTT. This encodes CASSLRVLDRSTDTQYF.

V gene TRBV11-2 combines with J gene TRBJ2-1; D may be TRBD2 (5 bases). The V end was cut by 1 base, the J end by 5 bases, with 9 bases between. CDR1 SGHAT and CDR2 FQNNGV come from the germline V gene. The CDR3 runs to 14 residues. The CDR3 DNA is TGTGCCAGCAGCTTAGCTAGCTCAAACAATGAGCAGTTCTTC. Translated: CASSLASSNNEQFF.

This clone was seen only once. The chain is built from TRBV11-2 and TRBJ1-2; D remains ambiguous. Trimming removed 3 bases at V and 4 bases at J, with 9 bases between. The CDR3 runs 13 residues. Germline V CDR1 and CDR2: SGHAT, FQNNGV. The CDR3 DNA sequence: TGTGCCAGCAGCTTGACACAGCTCTATGGCTACACCTTC. It translates to CASSLTQLYGYTF.

The chain uses TRBV7-9 and TRBJ1-2; TRBD1 is a possible D gene (5 bases). V gave up 3 bases and J gave up 1 base, with 12 bases separating them. The CDR3 is made up of 15 amino acids. Germline loops: CDR1 SEHNR, CDR2 FQNEAQ (reference sequence). In DNA form, the CDR3 reads TGTGCCAGCAGCTTTGAACAGGCGGTTAACTATGGCTACACCTTC. Translation: CASSFEQAVNYGYTF.

On this clone itself: Other DNA sequences in this specimen translate into the identical CDR3. The V and J genes are TRBV4-1 and TRBJ2-7; tentative D call: TRBD2 (6 bases). This CDR3 comprises 14 residues. The V gene's germline CDR1 is MGHRA and CDR2 YSYEKL. V gave up 3 bases and J gave up 0 bases, with 9 bases separating them. The CDR3 coding sequence is TGCGCCAGCAGCCAGGTCGGGGGCTCCTACGAGCAGTACTTC. Protein product: CASSQVGGSYEQYF.

CDR3: CASSLGTGLTGELFF. The CDR3 DNA follows: TGTGCCAGCAGCCTCGGGACAGGGCTGACCGGGGAGCTGTTTTTT. This chain joins TRBV7-6 and TRBJ2-2, with 9 bases identical to TRBD1. The V gene's germline CDR1 is SGHVS and CDR2 FNYEAQ. V was clipped by 5 bases and J by 5 bases; unmatched bases: 6. This CDR3 spans 15 amino acids.

Worth noting for this clone: At the DNA level, this CDR3 is encoded by other sequences in the same sample as well. This rearrangement joins TRBV11-2 to TRBJ1-2, with a weak D call TRBD1 (5 bases). CDR3 length: 12 residues. The germline V gene encodes CDR1 SGHAT and CDR2 FQNNGV. With 5 bases removed from V and 2 bases from J, the gap between germline ends came to 6 bases. CDR3 sequence (DNA): TGTGCCAGCAGCCAGGGAAACTATGGCTACACCTTC. This codes for CASSQGNYGYTF.